The clone carrying this T cell receptor (beta chain) occurred once. The data belong to a study of blood T cell repertoires in COVID-19. TCRdb keeps only in-frame clones here, not all; method: immunoSEQ multiplex PCR. The table records just over 300,000 clones, roughly 90% of them present only once. Cohort assignment relied on participant-reported clinical history. Symptom resolution, clearance, or two negative PCRs marked donors in Cohort 3 as recovered. Material for sequencing was PBMCs or T cells enriched from blood (not recorded which). The TCR was taken from a young woman who had recovered from COVID-19.

CDR3 bases: TGTGCCAGCAGCTTCGGACTAGCGGCTAACCACAATGAGCAGTTCTTC. This gives the protein CASSFGLAANHNEQFF. The rearrangement uses TRBV13 and TRBJ2-1, with 10 nucleotides matching TRBD2. This CDR3 comprises 16 residues. After removal of 3 bases from V and 5 bases from J, the junction contained 7 bases not matched to a gene. Looked up from germline, CDR1 is PRHDT and CDR2 is FYEKMQ (reference sequence).